This entry is about one TCR beta chain. Libraries were prepared by immunoSEQ multiplex PCR; TCRdb keeps only in-frame clonotypes and omits some of them. The sample includes approximately 70,000 clones, approximately 84% of them seen just once. The record originates from a study of OX40 agonist ivuxolimab in advanced cancers. Study-level background: The study enrolled dose-escalation patients with hepatocellular carcinoma, melanoma, renal cell or head and neck cancer. Three dose-escalation patients had partial responses: one with hepatocellular carcinoma and two with cutaneous melanoma.

Cycle 7 day 1, cycle 4 day 1, and baseline were the timepoints at which blood was sampled. This CDR3 has 15 amino acids. Germline CDR1 reads SNHLY; CDR2 reads FYNNEI. Germline trimming cut 4 bases from V and 7 bases from J; bases unmatched to any gene: 6. The chain couples TRBV2 to TRBJ1-6, with TRBD1 identical over 8 bases. The TCR was taken from an adult with an advanced solid tumor such as melanoma, head and neck, liver or kidney cancer. The sequencing used CD4+ or CD8+ T cells sorted from blood, collected in a trial of the OX40 agonist ivuxolimab. DNA for the CDR3: TGTGCCAGCAGTGCTATGACAGGGGAAAATTCACCCCTCCACTTT. Translating gives CASSAMTGENSPLHF.